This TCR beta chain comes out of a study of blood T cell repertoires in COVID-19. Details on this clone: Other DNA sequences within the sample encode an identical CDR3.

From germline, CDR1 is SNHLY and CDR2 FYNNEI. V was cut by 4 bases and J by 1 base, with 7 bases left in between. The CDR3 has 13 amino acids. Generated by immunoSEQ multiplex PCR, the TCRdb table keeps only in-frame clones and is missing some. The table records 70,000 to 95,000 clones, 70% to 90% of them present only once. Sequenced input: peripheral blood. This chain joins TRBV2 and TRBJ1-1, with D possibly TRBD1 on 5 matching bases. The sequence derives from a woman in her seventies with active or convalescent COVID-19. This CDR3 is CASSADRNTEAFF. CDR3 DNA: TGTGCCAGCAGTGCAGACAGGAACACTGAAGCTTTCTTT.